Reported below is one T cell receptor beta chain. Its matching antigen is unknown. Through 5' RACE with UMI labels, the TRB cDNA libraries were prepared. Following a re-call of the 5' RACE reads, TCRdb has one entry per CDR3 protein and lacks DNA. The table for this sample gives 150,000 or so distinct CDR3 sequences. These data come from a study of CXCR3-negative and CXCR3-positive naive CD8 T cells. General study findings and limits: CXCR3-positive naive cells had TRB CDR3s that were more hydrophobic than CXCR3-negative naive cells had.

The CDR3 is 14 residues long. CDR1 and CDR2 from the germline V gene are MNHEY and SMNVEV (reference sequence). Sequenced input: naive CXCR3+ CD8+ T cells from blood. The subset denotes: CD45RO-CCR7+CD27+CD95- naive CD8+ T cells expressing CXCR3 (TNR3+). The source of this sequence is a human donor in good health. Some clones in this sample may be carry-over from other donors' samples. The gene calls are TRBV27 and TRBJ2-7; the D gene TCRdb calls, TRBD1, cannot be checked with no DNA. CDR3 amino acids: CASSSGGHPYEQYF.